The source of this T cell receptor (beta chain) is a study of identical twins. A remark on this clonotype: Antigen specificity is unknown.

The CDR3 consists of 13 residues. The V end lost 6 bases, the J end lost 4 bases, and 12 bases lay between the germline ends. Broader study findings: For out-of-frame beta sequences, excess twin sharing was weaker.

TCRdb reanalysed the 5' RACE reads using MiXCR and keeps one entry per CDR3 protein. This table has 690,000 or so distinct CDR3 sequences, over 8.5% appearing once. These data were also reused for a study on yellow fever vaccine responses in identical twins. That work states: Twins reportedly showed a vaccine T cell response that seemed partly convergent and partly personalized.

The sequencing sample was made of PBMCs. The genes are TRBV12-3 or TRBV12-4 and TRBJ1-2; D remains ambiguous. The sequence was obtained from a woman aged 18-35 years in good health. The chain's CDR3 is CASSPVGSYGYTF. Here the CDR3 DNA reads TGTGCCAGCAGCCCTGTAGGGTCCTATGGCTACACCTTC.